This TCR beta chain was found in a study of blood T cell repertoires in COVID-19. Across the whole study: COVID-19 samples collected from the United States, Italy and Spain covered acute and convalescent phases. In each case, the material was cDNA or gDNA derived from T cells, B-cell-depleted T cells, or PBMCs.

The CDR3 has 16 amino acids. Germline CDR1 and CDR2: SGHRS and YFSETQ. The V segment lost 4 bases and the J segment 6 bases; nucleotides outside the gene matches: 12. Source study methods: Amplifying reference gene primers gave estimates of nucleated cell counts. Some clones are missing from TCRdb's copy, which holds only in-frame ones; the method was immunoSEQ multiplex PCR. V, J and clone size are taken as reported in that table, and D and trimming were inferred from the DNA itself. This sample has roughly 86,000 clones, with around 82% found just once. The chain combines TRBV5-1 with TRBJ2-3, with 9 positions matching TRBD2. The source is a middle-aged man who had recovered from COVID-19. Sequencing was done on a sample of peripheral blood. CDR3 residues: CASSPPSSSGGDTQYF. CDR3 nucleotides: TGCGCCAGCAGCCCCCCTTCTAGTAGCGGGGGTGATACGCAGTATTTT.